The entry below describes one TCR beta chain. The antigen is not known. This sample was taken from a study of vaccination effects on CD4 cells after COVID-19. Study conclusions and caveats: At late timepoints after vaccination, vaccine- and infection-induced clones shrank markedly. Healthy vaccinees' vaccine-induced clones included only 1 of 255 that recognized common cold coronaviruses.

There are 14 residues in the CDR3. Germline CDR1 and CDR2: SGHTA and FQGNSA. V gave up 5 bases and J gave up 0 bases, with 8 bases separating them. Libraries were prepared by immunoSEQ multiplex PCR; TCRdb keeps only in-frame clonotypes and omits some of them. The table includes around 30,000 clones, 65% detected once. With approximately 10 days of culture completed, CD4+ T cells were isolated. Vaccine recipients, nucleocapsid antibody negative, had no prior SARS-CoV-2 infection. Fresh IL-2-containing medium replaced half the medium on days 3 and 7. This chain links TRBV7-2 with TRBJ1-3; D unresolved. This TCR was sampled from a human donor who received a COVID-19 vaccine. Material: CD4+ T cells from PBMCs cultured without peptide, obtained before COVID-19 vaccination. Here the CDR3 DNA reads TGTGCCAGCAGCCTGGTGAGCTCTGGAAACACCATATATTTT. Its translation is CASSLVSSGNTIYF.